Sequencing of this T cell receptor (beta chain) was carried out in a study of shared clonotypes between healthy human individuals. Unsorted samples, those not sorted, used some 89 million PBMCs for genomic DNA. The assay ran at deep level. Every subset had its genomic DNA shared out evenly among several immunoSEQ plates. Sequencing on ten immunoSEQ deep assay plates was performed for unsorted PBMC DNA. The assay was immunoSEQ multiplex PCR, and TCRdb's table has in-frame clones only and misses some. The sample includes fewer than 700,000 clones, roughly 79% of them seen just once. CDR3 size: 13 residues. Germline assignment: CDR1 GTSNPN and CDR2 SVGIG (reference sequence). V was clipped by 5 bases and J by 2 bases, with 10 bases between them.

The sequence came from a woman aged 40 to 50 in good health. Some clones in this sample may be carry-over from other donors' samples. Sample: PBMCs. The chain joins TRBV30 to TRBJ1-3; D is perhaps TRBD1 (6 bases). CDR3 in amino acids: CAWVQGTGNTIYF. The CDR3 region has the DNA TGTGCCTGGGTACAGGGAACTGGAAACACCATATATTTT.